This T cell receptor beta chain derives from a study of OX40 agonist ivuxolimab in advanced cancers. The V end was cut by 2 bases, the J end by 3 bases, with 8 bases between. Germline V gives CDR1 SQVTM, CDR2 ANQGSEA. The CDR3 covers 12 residues. Repertoires were generated with immunoSEQ multiplex PCR, while TCRdb's copy carries only in-frame clones and drops some. The data show around 83,000 clones, approximately 85% seen once. The source material was CD4+ or CD8+ T cells sorted from blood, sampled in a trial of the OX40 agonist ivuxolimab. This TCR derives from an adult with an advanced solid tumor such as melanoma, head and neck, liver or kidney cancer. The J gene is TRBJ2-7, the V gene TRBV29-1; TRBD1 might be the D (5 bases). This CDR3 reads CSVEYDSYEQYF. The CDR3 bases are TGCAGCGTTGAATATGACAGCTACGAGCAGTACTTC.